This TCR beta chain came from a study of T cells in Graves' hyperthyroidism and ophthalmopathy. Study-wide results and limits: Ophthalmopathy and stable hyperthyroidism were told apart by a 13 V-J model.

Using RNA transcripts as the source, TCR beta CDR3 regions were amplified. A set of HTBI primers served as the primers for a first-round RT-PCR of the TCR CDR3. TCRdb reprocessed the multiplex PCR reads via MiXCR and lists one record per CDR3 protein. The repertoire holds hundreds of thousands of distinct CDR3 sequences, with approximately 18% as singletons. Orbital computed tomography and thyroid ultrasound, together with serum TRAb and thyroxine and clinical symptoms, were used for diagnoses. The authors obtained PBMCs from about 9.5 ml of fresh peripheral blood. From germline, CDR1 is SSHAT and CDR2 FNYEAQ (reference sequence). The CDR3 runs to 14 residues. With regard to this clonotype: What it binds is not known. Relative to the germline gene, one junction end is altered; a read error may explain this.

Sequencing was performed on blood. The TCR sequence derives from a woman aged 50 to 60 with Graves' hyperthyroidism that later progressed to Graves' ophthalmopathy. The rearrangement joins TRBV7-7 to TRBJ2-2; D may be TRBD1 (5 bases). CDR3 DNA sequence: TGTGCTAGCAGCATCGCTCAGGGCCACGGGGAGCTGTTTTTT. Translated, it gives CASSIAQGHGELFF.